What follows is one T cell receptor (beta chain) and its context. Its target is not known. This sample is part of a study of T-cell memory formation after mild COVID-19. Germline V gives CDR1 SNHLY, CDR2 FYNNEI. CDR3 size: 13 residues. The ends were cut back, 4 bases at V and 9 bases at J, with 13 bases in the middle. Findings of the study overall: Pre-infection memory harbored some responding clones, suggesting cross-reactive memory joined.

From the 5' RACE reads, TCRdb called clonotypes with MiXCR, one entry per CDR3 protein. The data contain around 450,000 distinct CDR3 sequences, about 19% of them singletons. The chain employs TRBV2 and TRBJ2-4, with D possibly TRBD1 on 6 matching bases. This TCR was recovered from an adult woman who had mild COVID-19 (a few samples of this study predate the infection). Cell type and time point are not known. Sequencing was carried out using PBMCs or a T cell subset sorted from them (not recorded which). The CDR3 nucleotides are TGTGCCAGCAGTGGGCAGACAGGACCCATTCAGTACTTC. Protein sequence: CASSGQTGPIQYF.